Described below is a single TCR beta chain sequence and its context. Its antigen remains undetermined. No much larger clonotype is one base removed from it; base qualities were not supplied. Via the germline V gene (reference sequence), CDR1 is LNHDA and CDR2 SQIVND. Trimming leaves V shorter by 7 bases and J shorter by 5 bases, with the junction holding 11 bases beyond the gene matches. The CDR3 spans 16 residues, from the cysteine through the phenylalanine. The entry retains the CDR3 DNA only, 48 bases that are in frame from base 1. This entry is derived from a study of control samples from healthy donors and cancer patients (dated by TCRdb to the early 2020s). Library method: the immunoSEQ multiplex PCR assay. TCRdb mirrors the immuneACCESS table, restricted to in-frame sequences. Some clones are absent from its copies; in checked studies, under half trace to an unresolved V gene, and the reason for the others is unknown. This sample comprises some 160,000 clones, around 95% of them detected only once. The ten largest clones represent approximately 8% of the sample.

The V and J genes are TRBV19 and TRBJ2-2; a stretch of 9 junction bases matches TRBD2. The TCR originated in a woman aged 40 to 49 in good health. The sequenced sample was blood. The CDR3 reads CASTYLAGGGTGELFF. The sequenced DNA is TGTGCCAGTACATACCTTGCGGGAGGGGGGACCGGGGAGCTGTTTTTT.